The 2 T cell receptor beta chains below come from one sample, sequenced in a study of T and B cells in COVID-19 patients. TRB was amplified from about 250-500 ng of blood genomic DNA. TRB rearrangements were amplified by multiplex PCR with BIOMED2 TRB-A/B primers. MiXCR, run by TCRdb on the multiplex PCR reads, gives a single entry per CDR3 protein. Counted here are about 18,000 distinct CDR3 sequences, roughly 36% occurring once; the ten biggest clones make up approximately 15%. Sequencing input: blood. The source is a human donor with active COVID-19.

The CDR3 sequence: CASSPTGVSNQPQHF. In nucleotides, the CDR3 is TGTGCCAGCAGCCCGACAGGGGTCAGCAATCAGCCCCAGCATTTT. The J gene is TRBJ1-5, the V gene TRBV6-2 or TRBV6-3, with 8 bases identical to TRBD1. J lost 1 base, V lost 6 bases, and 5 bases had no gene match. The CDR3 consists of 15 residues. Germline lookup yields CDR1 MNHEY and CDR2 SVGEGT.

In its sample, this clonotype was seen once. The chain has TRBV20-1 and TRBJ2-7; no firm D call. The CDR3 is made up of 13 amino acids. V was pared by 1 base and J by 7 bases, with 14 bases between. The germline CDR1 and CDR2 sequences are DFQATT and SNEGSKA (reference sequence). The CDR3 nucleotides read TGCAGTGCTAGAGCGACAACAGAAAGGGAGCAGTACTTC. Amino acid sequence: CSARATTEREQYF.